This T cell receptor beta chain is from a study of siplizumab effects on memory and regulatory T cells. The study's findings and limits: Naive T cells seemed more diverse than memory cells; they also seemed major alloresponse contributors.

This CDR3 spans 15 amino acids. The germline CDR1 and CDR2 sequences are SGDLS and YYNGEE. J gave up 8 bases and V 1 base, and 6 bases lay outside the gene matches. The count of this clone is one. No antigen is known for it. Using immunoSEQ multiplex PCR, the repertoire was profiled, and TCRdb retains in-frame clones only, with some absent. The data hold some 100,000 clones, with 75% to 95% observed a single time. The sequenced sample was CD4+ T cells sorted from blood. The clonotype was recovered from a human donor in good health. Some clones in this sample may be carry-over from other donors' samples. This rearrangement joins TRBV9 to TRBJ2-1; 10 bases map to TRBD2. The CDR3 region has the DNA TGTGCCAGCAGCGTAAGGACTAGCGGAGCTCATGAGCAGTTCTTC. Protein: CASSVRTSGAHEQFF.